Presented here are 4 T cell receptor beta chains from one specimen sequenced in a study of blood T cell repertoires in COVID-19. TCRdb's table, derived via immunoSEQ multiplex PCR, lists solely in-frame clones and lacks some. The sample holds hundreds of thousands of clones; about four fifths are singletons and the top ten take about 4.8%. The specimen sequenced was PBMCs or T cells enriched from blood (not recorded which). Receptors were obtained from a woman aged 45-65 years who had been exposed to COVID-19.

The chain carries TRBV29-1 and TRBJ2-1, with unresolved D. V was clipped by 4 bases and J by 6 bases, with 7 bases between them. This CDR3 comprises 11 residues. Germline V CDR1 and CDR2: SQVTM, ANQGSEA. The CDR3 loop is CSVAIPNEQFF. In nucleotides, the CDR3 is TGCAGCGTTGCTATTCCCAATGAGCAGTTCTTC.

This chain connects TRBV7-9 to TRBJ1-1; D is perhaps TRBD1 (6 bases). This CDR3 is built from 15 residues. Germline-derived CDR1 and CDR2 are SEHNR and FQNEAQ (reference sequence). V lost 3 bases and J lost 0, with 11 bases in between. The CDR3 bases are TGTGCCAGCAGCTTCAGGGGCCCCATGAACACTGAAGCTTTCTTT. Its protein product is CASSFRGPMNTEAFF.

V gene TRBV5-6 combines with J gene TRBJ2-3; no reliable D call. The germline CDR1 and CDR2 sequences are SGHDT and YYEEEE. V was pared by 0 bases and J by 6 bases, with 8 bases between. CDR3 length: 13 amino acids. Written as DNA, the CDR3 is TGTGCCAGCAGCTTGGCCCCGGTGGATACGCAGTATTTT. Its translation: CASSLAPVDTQYF. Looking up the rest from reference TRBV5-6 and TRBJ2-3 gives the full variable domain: DAGVTQSPTHLIKTRGQQVTLRCSPKSGHDTVSWYQQALGQGPQFIFQYYEEEERQRGNFPDRFSGHQFPNYSSELNVNALLLGDSALYLCASSLAPVDTQYFGPGTRLTVL.

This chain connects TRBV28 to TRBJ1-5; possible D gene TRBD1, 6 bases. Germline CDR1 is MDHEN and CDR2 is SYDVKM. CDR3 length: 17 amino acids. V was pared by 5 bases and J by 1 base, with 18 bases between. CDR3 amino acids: CASSPSQGLSSNQPQHF. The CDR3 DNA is TGTGCCAGCAGTCCCTCGCAGGGGCTATCCAGCAATCAGCCCCAGCATTTT. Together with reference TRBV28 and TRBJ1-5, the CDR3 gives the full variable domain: DVKVTQSSRYLVKRTGEKVFLECVQDMDHENMFWYRQDPGLGLRLIYFSYDVKMKEKGDIPEGYSVSREKKERFSLILESASTNQTSMYLCASSPSQGLSSNQPQHFGDGTRLSIL.